Below, 20 T cell receptor beta chains from the same sample are listed, as sequenced in a study of shared clonotypes between healthy human individuals (dated by TCRdb to the early 2020s). Libraries were built with the immunoSEQ multiplex PCR assay. TCRdb took over this immuneACCESS table, retaining in-frame rearrangements with V and J assigned. Such tables are incomplete; in checked studies, under half of the missing clones stem from an unresolved V gene, and the remainder is unexplained. In all, the sample holds approximately 2.5 million clones, and roughly 93% of those were seen once. The ten biggest clones cover 0.36% of the sample. Sequenced sample: naive CD4+ T cells from PBMCs. In light of the paper, this sample's cell subset or site label describes: CD45RA+ positively selected. These receptors all come from a man between 18 and 29 years old in good health. Some clones in this sample may be carry-over from other donors' samples.

J is TRBJ1-5 and V is TRBV6-5, with D maybe TRBD1 (6 bases). The length of the CDR3 is 15 residues. Germline lookup yields CDR1 MNHEY and CDR2 SVGAGI. V was shortened by 6 bases and J by 7 bases, with 19 bases between the two germline ends. CDR3 DNA sequence: TGTGCCAGCAGCCCCGCTGGGGGGCGATGGCAGCCCCAGCATTTT. Translated: CASSPAGGRWQPQHF.

V gene TRBV7-8 combines with J gene TRBJ2-2, with D unclear. CDR3 length: 14 residues. Germline V lookup: CDR1 SGHVS, CDR2 FQNEAQ. V was trimmed by 0 bases and J by 6 bases, leaving 8 bases between them. The CDR3, as DNA: TGTGCCAGCAGCTTAGCCCCTGGTGCCGGGGAGCTGTTTTTT. Amino acids: CASSLAPGAGELFF.

This chain uses TRBV19 with TRBJ1-1; D gene uncertain. This CDR3 is built from 14 residues. CDR1 LNHDA and CDR2 SQIVND come from the germline V gene (reference sequence). Trimming took off 7 bases at V and 4 bases at J, with 16 bases between the two ends. As DNA, the CDR3 is TGTGCCAGTAACTTCCTCGGTCAAGGCACTGAAGCTTTCTTT. This encodes CASNFLGQGTEAFF.

This clone was counted a single time. The V and J genes are TRBV6-1 and TRBJ2-1; D is possibly TRBD1 (5 bases). CDR1 is MNHNS, CDR2 SASEGT, per germline. This CDR3 has 15 residues. The germline V and J ends were trimmed by 4 bases and 8 bases, with 18 bases remaining between them. CDR3 bases: TGTGCCAGCAGTGGCCCCCGCAGGGCTGAACATGAGCAGTTCTTC. Protein product: CASSGPRRAEHEQFF.

Comment on this clone: At the DNA level, this CDR3 is encoded by other sequences in the same sample as well. CDR3 loop: CASSWDRGTEAFF. The CDR3 DNA is TGTGCCAGCAGCTGGGACAGGGGAACTGAAGCTTTCTTT. This chain joins TRBV7-3 and TRBJ1-1; 10 bases match TRBD1. Germline CDR1 and CDR2: SGHTA and FQGTGA. With V trimmed by 4 bases and J by 5 bases, 1 base remained unmatched. CDR3 length: 13 amino acids.

The gene calls are TRBV5-1 and TRBJ2-2; 8 nucleotides align to TRBD1. Trimming at V came to 1 base and at J to 1 base, leaving 3 bases not matched to a gene. This CDR3 has 16 amino acids. Germline loops: CDR1 SGHRS, CDR2 YFSETQ. The CDR3 nucleotides read TGCGCCAGCAGCTTGACAGGGGGATGGAACACCGGGGAGCTGTTTTTT. It specifies CASSLTGGWNTGELFF.

The gene calls are TRBV9 and TRBJ2-1, with D possibly being TRBD2 (6 bases). The CDR3 totals 14 residues. The germline gives CDR1 SGDLS, CDR2 YYNGEE. V lost 1 base, J lost 9 bases, and 14 bases lay in between. CDR3 region: CASSVQSLASEQFF. CDR3 DNA: TGTGCCAGCAGCGTACAATCACTAGCTAGTGAGCAGTTCTTC.

Regarding this clone: The sample holds other DNA sequences that translate to the same CDR3. The chain employs TRBV10-3 and TRBJ1-1; 8 nucleotides agree with TRBD1. The CDR3 totals 14 residues. The junction had 6 bases not matched to a gene; V was cut back by 6 bases and J by 3 bases. The germline gives CDR1 ENHRY, CDR2 SYGVKD. This chain's CDR3 is CAISGTGGDTEAFF. The CDR3 DNA is TGTGCCATCAGCGGGACAGGTGGGGACACTGAAGCTTTCTTT.

The V and J genes are TRBV6-6 and TRBJ2-3, with a possible D match to TRBD1 (5 bases). Germline CDR1 reads MNHNY; CDR2 reads SVGAGI (reference sequence). V shed 2 bases and J shed 4 bases, with 13 bases lying between them. This CDR3 has 15 amino acids. CDR3 in amino acids: CASSYPDTSADTQYF. CDR3 nucleotide sequence: TGTGCCAGCAGTTACCCGGACACCAGCGCAGATACGCAGTATTTT.

This chain connects TRBV7-2 to TRBJ2-7, with D unclear. Trimming took 6 bases from V and 5 from J, leaving 14 bases between them. Germline V gene data show CDR1 as SGHTA and CDR2 as FQGNSA. This CDR3 comprises 13 residues. The CDR3 DNA sequence: TGTGCCAGCAGGGCGCTGAGACTCCACGAGCAGTACTTC. It yields the protein CASRALRLHEQYF. Full variable domain (rest looked up from reference TRBV7-2 and TRBJ2-7): GAGVSQSPSNKVTEKGKDVELRCDPISGHTALYWYRQSLGQGLEFLIYFQGNSAPDKSGLPSDRFSAERTGGSVSTLTIQRTQQEDSAVYLCASRALRLHEQYFGPGTRLTVT.

The chain uses TRBV5-1 and TRBJ1-1, with D perhaps matching TRBD1 (5 bases). Germline values: CDR1 SGHRS, CDR2 YFSETQ. CDR3 length: 15 amino acids. V was shortened by 3 bases and J by 1 base, with 13 bases between the two germline ends. CDR3 protein: CASSYPGTANTEAFF. The CDR3 bases are TGCGCCAGCAGCTATCCCGGGACGGCGAACACTGAAGCTTTCTTT. Full variable domain (rest looked up from reference TRBV5-1 and TRBJ1-1): KAGVTQTPRYLIKTRGQQVTLSCSPISGHRSVSWYQQTPGQGLQFLFEYFSETQRNKGNFPGRFSGRQFSNSRSEMNVSTLELGDSALYLCASSYPGTANTEAFFGQGTRLTVV.

DNA of the CDR3: TGTGCCTGGAAGATTCCGGGAGCGGTCAATGAGCAGTTCTTC. It translates to CAWKIPGAVNEQFF. This chain uses TRBV30 with TRBJ2-1; maybe TRBD2 (6 bases). CDR3 length equals 14 residues. V gave up 4 bases and J gave up 6 bases, with 16 bases separating them. CDR1 is GTSNPN, CDR2 SVGIG, per germline (reference sequence).

Points on this clone: Different DNA sequences within this sample yield the same CDR3. The rearrangement uses TRBV5-1 and TRBJ2-7; D might be TRBD1 (6 bases). Germline V CDR1 and CDR2: SGHRS, YFSETQ. Trimming pared 1 base from V and 5 bases from J, leaving 7 bases between. This CDR3 is built from 12 residues. CDR3 in DNA: TGCGCCAGCAGCTTGAAGGGGGACGAGCAGTACTTC. Its translation is CASSLKGDEQYF. The full variable domain, rest sourced from reference TRBV5-1 and TRBJ2-7, is KAGVTQTPRYLIKTRGQQVTLSCSPISGHRSVSWYQQTPGQGLQFLFEYFSETQRNKGNFPGRFSGRQFSNSRSEMNVSTLELGDSALYLCASSLKGDEQYFGPGTRLTVT.

This chain uses TRBV28 with TRBJ2-4; the match to TRBD1 covers 8 bases. Per the germline V gene, CDR1 is MDHEN and CDR2 is SYDVKM. The ends lost 3 bases at V and 16 bases at J; junction bases unmatched: 11. The CDR3 runs 13 residues. The CDR3 sequence is CASSLTGQGAFYF. As DNA, the CDR3 is TGTGCCAGCAGTTTGACCGGGCAGGGGGCATTTTACTTC.

This clone was observed a handful of times. The genes are TRBV7-9 and TRBJ1-5, with D possibly TRBD1 on 5 matching bases. The V end lost 5 bases, the J end lost 6 bases, and 11 bases lay between the germline ends. CDR3 size: 13 residues. Germline CDR1 and CDR2: SEHNR and FQNEAQ (reference sequence). In DNA, the CDR3 is TGTGCCAGCAGCCCTTTCCAGGGTCAGCCCCAGCATTTT. Translated: CASSPFQGQPQHF. Supplemented by reference TRBV7-9 and TRBJ1-5, the full variable domain reads DTGVSQNPRHKITKRGQNVTFRCDPISEHNRLYWYRQTLGQGPEFLTYFQNEAQLEKSRLLSDRFSAERPKGSFSTLEIQRTEQGDSAMYLCASSPFQGQPQHFGDGTRLSIL.

In this sample, this clone turned up once. The chain employs TRBV13 and TRBJ2-7; D is possibly TRBD2 (6 bases). V dropped 0 bases and J dropped 0 bases, with 9 bases sitting between them. Germline values: CDR1 PRHDT, CDR2 FYEKMQ (reference sequence). CDR3 length equals 15 residues. CDR3 nucleotides: TGTGCCAGCAGCTTAGGTCTAGCGAGCTCCTACGAGCAGTACTTC. Translated, it gives CASSLGLASSYEQYF.

The rearrangement joins TRBV25-1 to TRBJ1-1; D not resolved. CDR1 and CDR2 (germline): MGHDK, SYGVNS. This CDR3 has 15 residues. Trimming cost V 0 bases and J 5 bases, with 13 bases left between them. The CDR3 region is CASSEYGGKETEAFF. Written as DNA, the CDR3 is TGTGCCAGCAGTGAATACGGAGGGAAAGAAACTGAAGCTTTCTTT.

The CDR3 loop is CASSGLSGVEDTQYF. In DNA, the CDR3 is TGTGCCAGCAGCGGCCTCAGCGGCGTCGAGGATACGCAGTATTTT. The genes are TRBV9 and TRBJ2-3; possibly TRBD2 for D (5 bases). V gave up 3 bases and J gave up 6 bases, with 17 bases separating them. CDR3 length: 15 residues. Germline CDR1 SGDLS, CDR2 YYNGEE.

CDR3 in DNA: TGTGCCAGCAGCTTTGGGTCGGGCGGGAAAAGCTCCTACAATGAGCAGTTCTTC. It specifies CASSFGSGGKSSYNEQFF. The chain is built from TRBV11-2 and TRBJ2-1, with D possibly TRBD2 on 6 matching bases. The CDR3 has 18 amino acids. V was shortened by 3 bases and J by 0 bases, with 18 bases between the two germline ends. Germline V gene sequence: CDR1 SGHAT, CDR2 FQNNGV.

The rearrangement uses TRBV7-3 and TRBJ2-6, with D unresolved. Germline-derived CDR1 and CDR2 are SGHTA and FQGTGA. The CDR3 has 16 amino acids. Trimming removed 2 bases from V and 3 bases from J, with 11 bases in between. The CDR3 DNA reads TGTGCCAGCAGCTTAGCATACGCGTTTGGGGCCAACGTCCTGACTTTC. It is translated as CASSLAYAFGANVLTF.